This is a list of T cell receptor beta chains from one sample in a study of naive and memory T cell subsets. TCRdb reanalysed the UMI-ligation and nested PCR reads using MiXCR and keeps one entry per CDR3 protein. The sample records 80,000 or so distinct CDR3 sequences, approximately 9.2% being singletons. Sequenced: naive CD8+ T cells from blood. All receptors derive from a human donor in good health. Each CDR3 is given with its conserved first and last residue. D genes are given only for firm matches. Clone size appears in some rows only: once, few, many, or a class for an expanded clone.

j_call	clone_size	d_call	v_call	cdr3_nt	cdr3_aa
TRBJ2-5	NA	NA	TRBV2	TGTGCCAGCAGCAAGGGACCACAAGAGACCCAGTACTTC	CASSKGPQETQYF
TRBJ1-5	few	NA	TRBV6-1	TGTGCCAGCAGTGAGTATAGGGGTAAGAGCAATCAGCCCCAGCATTTT	CASSEYRGKSNQPQHF
TRBJ2-7	NA	TRBD1	TRBV27	TGTGCCACCGAAAGATACACCGGGACAGGGGGAAGGGAGCAGTACTTC	CATERYTGTGGREQYF
TRBJ2-3	NA	TRBD2	TRBV6-5	TGTGCCAGCAGTCGGACTAGCGGGAGGGATAGCACAGATACGCAGTATTTT	CASSRTSGRDSTDTQYF
TRBJ2-7	few	TRBD2	TRBV7-8	TGTGCCAGCAGCTTAGTACGACTAGCGGGAGGTCGGGAGCAGTACTTC	CASSLVRLAGGREQYF
TRBJ2-1	few	TRBD2	TRBV5-5	TGTGCCAGCAGCCCCTCGGGCGGGAGGGCCGGGAATGAGCAGTTCTTC	CASSPSGGRAGNEQFF
TRBJ1-1	few	TRBD1	TRBV29-1	TGCAGCGTCACACACACGGGGACAGACGAATGGAACACTGAAGCTTTCTTT	CSVTHTGTDEWNTEAFF
TRBJ2-5	NA	NA	TRBV28	TGTGCCAGCAGTTTCCCCAGTCTCCTCGCTGAATACCAAGAGACCCAGTACTTC	CASSFPSLLAEYQETQYF
TRBJ2-1	many	TRBD2	TRBV7-9	TGTGCCAGCAGCCCTAGCGGGAGGCCCCCCTCCTACAATGAGCAGTTCTTC	CASSPSGRPPSYNEQFF
TRBJ2-7	few	TRBD2	TRBV4-3	TGCGCCAGCAGCCTGGGACTAGTTGGTTCCTACGAGCAGTACTTC	CASSLGLVGSYEQYF
TRBJ2-3	few	NA	TRBV10-3	TGTGCCATCCCACCCAGCGGGTTTACAGATACGCAGTATTTT	CAIPPSGFTDTQYF
TRBJ2-1	NA	NA	TRBV4-1	TGCGCCAGCAGCCAAGGGCTACTAAATGAGCAGTTCTTC	CASSQGLLNEQFF
TRBJ1-4	NA	TRBD1	TRBV5-1	TGCGCCAGCACCGCGACAGGGGGCAATGAAAAACTGTTTTTT	CASTATGGNEKLFF
TRBJ2-1	NA	TRBD2	TRBV3-1	TGTGCCAGCAGCCAAGATTTGGGGGCGGGAGGGCCGTTCAATGAGCAGTTCTTC	CASSQDLGAGGPFNEQFF
TRBJ2-2	few	NA	TRBV7-9	TGTGCCAGCAGCTCGGACACTCTTACCGGGGAGCTGTTTTTT	CASSSDTLTGELFF
TRBJ1-1	many	NA	TRBV29-1	TGCAGCGTCCTACTCCGGGGAGAAGCTTTCTTT	CSVLLRGEAFF
TRBJ1-2	many	NA	TRBV7-9	TGTGCCAGCAGACCCTCACCCCTGGGCTATGGCTACACCTTC	CASRPSPLGYGYTF
TRBJ2-1	NA	TRBD2	TRBV29-1	TGCAGCGTTGAGACTAGCGGGAGGTTATTCAATGAGCAGTTCTTC	CSVETSGRLFNEQFF
TRBJ2-1	many	NA	TRBV12-3/TRBV12-4	TGTGCCAGCAGTTTAAGGGGACTGAACAATGAGCAGTTCTTC	CASSLRGLNNEQFF
TRBJ2-3	few	NA	TRBV28	TGTGCCAGCAGTCCACCGGGAGACAGAGATACGCAGTATTTT	CASSPPGDRDTQYF
TRBJ2-7	NA	NA	TRBV6-1	TGTGCCAGCAGTGCTAAGGACCGTACCACGTACGAGCAGTACTTC	CASSAKDRTTYEQYF
TRBJ2-5	many	TRBD1	TRBV5-1	TGCGCCAGCAGCTTGGCCTGGGACAGATCACTCCAAGAGACCCAGTACTTC	CASSLAWDRSLQETQYF
TRBJ2-1	NA	NA	TRBV5-4	TGTGCCAGCAGCCCGCGGAGGGGCGATGAGCAGTTCTTC	CASSPRRGDEQFF
TRBJ1-1	few	TRBD1	TRBV6-5	TGTGCCAGCAGTTACTCCTTCGGACAGGGCCACGATCCGAACACTGAAGCTTTCTTT	CASSYSFGQGHDPNTEAFF
TRBJ2-3	many	NA	TRBV18	TGTGCCAGCTCACCACCGGACGAACGCACAGATACGCAGTATTTT	CASSPPDERTDTQYF
TRBJ1-2	NA	TRBD1	TRBV7-9	TGTGCCAGCAGCTCCCCGGGACAGGGGAACTATGGCTACACCTTC	CASSSPGQGNYGYTF
TRBJ2-2	NA	TRBD2	TRBV7-9	TGTGCCAGCAGCCTAGTAGCGGGAGGGCCCGGGGCCGGGGAGCTGTTTTTT	CASSLVAGGPGAGELFF
TRBJ1-5	many	NA	TRBV11-2	TGTGCCAGCAGCTCCGTGACGGGGAGCAATCAGCCCCAGCATTTT	CASSSVTGSNQPQHF
TRBJ2-7	many	TRBD2	TRBV2	TGTGCCAGCAAAGCGGGGGGTAACGAGCAGTACTTC	CASKAGGNEQYF
TRBJ2-3	many	NA	TRBV7-8	TGTGCCAGCAGTTCGGACGCGGACCCTTATAGCACAGATACGCAGTATTTT	CASSSDADPYSTDTQYF
TRBJ1-4	NA	NA	TRBV29-1	TGCAGCGTTGAAGTCGGGACCCACGGTGAAAAACTGTTTTTT	CSVEVGTHGEKLFF
TRBJ2-7	NA	NA	TRBV9	TGTGCCAGCAGCGTAGGGGCGGCAAGCTCCTACGAGCAGTACTTC	CASSVGAASSYEQYF
TRBJ2-3	NA	TRBD1	TRBV15	TGTGCCAACCAATCAGGACAGGGGTCTTTAGATACGCAGTATTTT	CANQSGQGSLDTQYF
TRBJ2-3	many	NA	TRBV29-1	TGCAGCGAAACCGACAGCACAGATACGCAGTATTTT	CSETDSTDTQYF
TRBJ1-1	few	NA	TRBV27	TGTGCCAGCAGGACCCATCGGGAGGACACTGAAGCTTTCTTT	CASRTHREDTEAFF
TRBJ2-7	NA	NA	TRBV4-1	TGCGCCAGCAGCCTAGGACAGGAGGGAGCTCGGAACTTC	CASSLGQEGARNF